Listed below are T cell receptor beta chains from one sample, sequenced in a study of CD8 T cells in Susac syndrome. TCRdb re-analysed the immunoSEQ multiplex PCR reads in MiXCR, keeping a single row per CDR3 protein. The data hold roughly 140,000 distinct CDR3 sequences, with less than 97% observed a single time. Material: CD8+ T cells from PBMCs. The receptors stem from a human donor with multiple sclerosis. CDR3s include the opening cysteine and the closing phenylalanine or tryptophan. D genes are given only for firm matches. Size tells how often a clone was seen (once, few, many) or the class of an expanded clone, and some rows leave it out.

d_gene | j_gene | v_gene | abundance | CDR3aa | CDR3nt
NA | TRBJ1-1 | TRBV6-5 | NA | CASSHNTEAFF | TGTGCCAGCAGTCATAACACTGAAGCTTTCTTT
NA | TRBJ2-7 | TRBV29-1 | NA | CSVEDLGSSYEQYF | TGCAGCGTTGAAGATCTTGGCAGTTCCTACGAGCAGTACTTC
TRBD2 | TRBJ2-1 | TRBV11-2 | NA | CASSLASGGTRTHNEQFF | TGTGCCAGCAGCTTAGCTAGCGGGGGGACGCGTACTCACAATGAGCAGTTCTTC
NA | TRBJ2-3 | TRBV15 | NA | CATSRGIADTQYF | TGTGCCACCAGCAGGGGAATCGCAGATACGCAGTATTTT
NA | TRBJ2-5 | TRBV27 | NA | CASSLSGETQYF | TGTGCCAGCTCCTTATCGGGGGAGACCCAGTACTTC
TRBD1 | TRBJ2-5 | TRBV2 | NA | CASTRTGRETQYF | TGTGCCAGCACTAGGACAGGGCGGGAGACCCAGTACTTC
NA | TRBJ2-7 | TRBV20-1 | NA | CSASQTGETYEQYF | TGCAGTGCTAGCCAGACGGGGGAAACCTACGAGCAGTACTTC
NA | TRBJ1-1 | TRBV29-1 | NA | CSVAANTEAFF | TGCAGCGTTGCAGCTAACACTGAAGCTTTCTTT
NA | TRBJ2-1 | TRBV29-1 | few | CSVERRDNEQFF | TGCAGCGTTGAACGGCGGGACAATGAGCAGTTCTTC
TRBD1 | TRBJ1-6 | TRBV24-1 | few | CAIGQGDSPLHF | TGTGCCATTGGACAGGGGGATTCACCCCTCCACTTT
NA | TRBJ1-2 | TRBV13 | NA | CASSLQGGNGYTF | TGTGCCAGCAGCTTACAAGGAGGGAATGGCTACACCTTC
NA | TRBJ2-4 | TRBV2 | NA | CATVDRNSIQYF | TGTGCCACCGTGGACCGCAACAGCATTCAGTACTTC
NA | TRBJ2-1 | TRBV27 | NA | CASSPVTGYNEQFF | TGTGCCAGCAGTCCCGTTACGGGGTACAATGAGCAGTTCTTC
TRBD2 | TRBJ2-1 | TRBV20-1 | NA | CSARSPVSSGGLYNEQFF | TGCAGTGCTAGATCACCGGTTTCTAGCGGGGGGCTGTACAATGAGCAGTTCTTC
NA | TRBJ2-3 | TRBV27 | NA | CASSSRLNTQYF | TGTGCCAGCAGTTCCCGATTAAATACGCAGTATTTT
NA | TRBJ1-5 | TRBV6-5 | NA | CASSWDRQATPSNQPQHF | TGTGCCAGCAGTTGGGATCGGCAGGCAACGCCTAGCAATCAGCCCCAGCATTTT
NA | TRBJ2-1 | TRBV30 | NA | CAWSATGDEQFF | TGTGCCTGGAGTGCCACAGGCGATGAGCAGTTCTTC
NA | TRBJ1-1 | TRBV27 | NA | CASTTRGQGAEAFF | TGTGCCAGCACCACAAGGGGTCAAGGAGCTGAAGCTTTCTTT
NA | TRBJ2-5 | TRBV6-5 | NA | CASGYPAETQYF | TGTGCCAGCGGATACCCTGCGGAGACCCAGTACTTC
NA | TRBJ2-3 | TRBV12-3/TRBV12-4 | NA | CASSHRPGGVDTQYF | TGTGCCAGCAGCCATCGACCCGGAGGGGTGGATACGCAGTATTTT
NA | TRBJ1-2 | TRBV7-9 | NA | CASSLGDRGLYGYTF | TGTGCCAGCAGCTTAGGAGACCGTGGGCTATATGGCTACACCTTC
NA | TRBJ2-3 | TRBV5-6 | NA | CASSLGGARDTQYF | TGTGCCAGCAGCTTGGGAGGGGCGAGAGATACGCAGTATTTT
NA | TRBJ1-2 | TRBV29-1 | once | CSAREWDGYTF | TGCAGCGCCAGGGAATGGGATGGCTACACCTTC
NA | TRBJ2-7 | TRBV7-2 | NA | CASSRATDNYEQYF | TGTGCCAGCAGCCGGGCGACAGACAACTACGAGCAGTACTTC
NA | TRBJ2-2 | TRBV7-3 | NA | CASKTQGGTGELFF | TGTGCCAGTAAAACTCAGGGTGGCACCGGGGAGCTGTTTTTT
TRBD1 | TRBJ1-5 | TRBV20-1 | NA | CSARRTGGNQPQHF | TGCAGTGCTAGACGGACAGGGGGGAATCAGCCCCAGCATTTT
TRBD1 | TRBJ2-3 | TRBV7-8 | NA | CASSQQGAVADTQYF | TGTGCCAGCAGCCAACAGGGGGCAGTGGCAGATACGCAGTATTTT
TRBD1 | TRBJ2-7 | TRBV6-6 | NA | CASQVTSQGDYYEQYF | TGTGCCAGCCAAGTTACCTCTCAGGGGGATTACTACGAGCAGTACTTC
NA | TRBJ1-4 | TRBV4-1 | NA | CASSQVSGSNEKLFF | TGCGCCAGCAGCCAAGTATCAGGGTCTAATGAAAAACTGTTTTTT
NA | TRBJ2-1 | TRBV7-9 | NA | CASSLQDLTYNEQFF | TGTGCCAGCAGCCTACAGGATCTTACCTACAATGAGCAGTTCTTC
NA | TRBJ2-5 | TRBV3-1 | NA | CASSQGSWGVQETQYF | TGTGCCAGCAGCCAAGGGAGCTGGGGTGTCCAAGAGACCCAGTACTTC
NA | TRBJ1-1 | TRBV19 | NA | CATRSWGAEAFF | TGTGCCACTCGCTCTTGGGGCGCTGAAGCTTTCTTT
NA | TRBJ2-6 | TRBV7-9 | NA | CASSLLGANVLTF | TGTGCCAGCAGCTTGTTGGGGGCCAACGTCCTGACTTTC
TRBD2 | TRBJ2-3 | TRBV9 | NA | CASTTGGDTQYF | TGTGCCAGCACGACGGGAGGAGATACGCAGTATTTT
NA | TRBJ1-2 | TRBV7-9 | NA | CASSTPGSGYTF | TGTGCCAGCAGCACCCCGGGTTCCGGCTACACCTTC
NA | TRBJ1-4 | TRBV7-9 | NA | CASSPLGTEHNEKLFF | TGTGCCAGCAGCCCCCTGGGGACGGAACATAATGAAAAACTGTTTTTT
NA | TRBJ2-5 | TRBV5-4 | NA | CASSDRDRSQYF | TGTGCCAGCAGCGACCGGGACCGCTCCCAGTACTTC
NA | TRBJ1-2 | TRBV15 | NA | CATSRDRGLDYGYTF | TGTGCCACCAGCAGAGATCGAGGGCTCGACTATGGCTACACCTTC
TRBD2 | TRBJ2-3 | TRBV29-1 | NA | CSVEGGLAGTTDTQYF | TGCAGCGTTGAAGGAGGACTAGCGGGGACGACAGATACGCAGTATTTT
TRBD1 | TRBJ2-1 | TRBV27 | NA | CASSLPGTGDEQFF | TGTGCCAGCAGTTTACCAGGGACAGGGGATGAGCAGTTCTTC
TRBD2 | TRBJ2-3 | TRBV11-2 | NA | CASRTSGGADTQYF | TGTGCCAGCAGGACTAGCGGGGGCGCAGATACGCAGTATTTT
NA | TRBJ1-2 | TRBV3-1 | NA | CASSHDSFTYGYTF | TGTGCCAGCAGCCACGATTCGTTTACCTATGGCTACACCTTC
TRBD2 | TRBJ2-3 | TRBV12-3/TRBV12-4 | NA | CASREGTSLSQYF | TGTGCCAGCAGGGAGGGGACTAGCCTATCGCAGTATTTT
NA | TRBJ2-1 | TRBV19 | NA | CATQQGAYNEQFF | TGTGCCACCCAACAAGGGGCCTACAATGAGCAGTTCTTC
NA | TRBJ2-3 | TRBV5-6 | NA | CASSLVPDTQYF | TGTGCCAGCAGCTTGGTTCCAGATACGCAGTATTTT
NA | TRBJ2-4 | TRBV15 | NA | CATSSAVVVAKNIQYF | TGTGCCACCAGCAGCGCGGTTGTCGTAGCCAAAAACATTCAGTACTTC
NA | TRBJ2-5 | TRBV7-8 | NA | CASSLSTGEVQETQYF | TGTGCCAGCAGCTTAAGCACAGGGGAGGTCCAAGAGACCCAGTACTTC
NA | TRBJ2-7 | TRBV29-1 | NA | CSVVTGPYEQYF | TGCAGCGTTGTAACAGGGCCCTACGAGCAGTACTTC